This T cell receptor beta chain was recovered during a study of T-cell memory formation after mild COVID-19. Study context: Clustering of TCRs was largely donor specific.

The CDR3 is 16 amino acids. Germline CDR1 is MNHEY and CDR2 is SVGEGT. The junction had 9 bases not matched to a gene; V was cut back by 4 bases and J by 0 bases. TCRdb passed the 5' RACE reads through MiXCR, listing each CDR3 protein once. This table holds 500,000 to 550,000 distinct CDR3 sequences, approximately 20% found once. The sample comprised PBMCs or a T cell subset sorted from them (not recorded which). The chain couples TRBV6-2 or TRBV6-3 to TRBJ2-7, with 7 bases identical to TRBD1. This clonotype was sampled from an adult woman who had mild COVID-19 (a few samples of this study predate the infection). Cell type and time point are not known. CDR3 in DNA: TGTGCCAGCAGTTTGGGACCAGGGGGTCCCTCCTACGAGCAGTACTTC. Translated, it gives CASSLGPGGPSYEQYF.